The 22 T cell receptor beta chains in this list originate from one sample, sequenced in a study of blood T cells in healthy people across ages. Combining a sample-barcoded 5' primer with a J-beta primer mix, a second PCR ran for roughly 7 to 11 cycles. TCRdb called the 5' RACE reads again in MiXCR, with one record for every CDR3 protein. The data hold 850,000 to 950,000 distinct CDR3 sequences, with more than 25% observed a single time. Sample: blood. All receptors come from an elderly woman in good health.

The DNA of the CDR3 is TGCGCCAGCAGCCAAAACCCCCTGACAGGGACCTACGAGCAGTACTTC. Amino acids: CASSQNPLTGTYEQYF. This sequence joins TRBV4-1 and TRBJ2-7; 7 bases match TRBD1. The V gene end was trimmed by 2 bases and the J gene end by 2 bases; junction bases not matched to a gene: 9. The germline V gene encodes CDR1 MGHRA and CDR2 YSYEKL. The CDR3 totals 16 residues.

This clonotype was seen many times. The chain combines TRBV20-1 with TRBJ1-6, with 12 positions matching TRBD1. Looked up from germline, CDR1 is DFQATT and CDR2 is SNEGSKA (reference sequence). The junction had 4 bases not matched to a gene; V was cut back by 3 bases and J by 10 bases. This CDR3 is 14 amino acids long. CDR3 in amino acids: CSARTGTGGSPLHF. The DNA of the CDR3 is TGCAGTGCTAGGACCGGGACAGGGGGCTCACCCCTCCACTTT.

The chain couples TRBV29-1 to TRBJ1-2, with 7 bases fitting TRBD1. From germline, CDR1 is SQVTM and CDR2 ANQGSEA. V lost 1 base to trimming and J lost 8 bases; unmatched junction nucleotides: 7. The CDR3 is 13 residues long. The CDR3 here is CSVEGGDREGYTF. The DNA of the CDR3 is TGCAGCGTTGAAGGAGGGGACAGAGAAGGCTACACCTTC.

A remark on this clonotype: One base away lies a much larger clone, so this may be a sequencing read error. The V and J genes are TRBV6-5 and TRBJ2-7; D might be TRBD1 (6 bases). The CDR3 length is 16 residues. Looked up from germline, CDR1 is MNHEY and CDR2 is SVGAGI. DNA for the CDR3: TGTGCCAGCAGTCCAAGACCGGGACACCATCCCTACGGGCAGTACTTC. Translated, it gives CASSPRPGHHPYGQYF.

In its sample, this clonotype was seen many times. V gene TRBV15 combines with J gene TRBJ2-4; D is uncertain. CDR1 is LNHNV and CDR2 is YYDKDF in the germline V gene (reference sequence). The CDR3 length is 18 residues. V was pared by 1 base and J by 1 base, with 17 bases between. CDR3 coding DNA: TGTGCCACCAGCAGAGCGACGACTTTTGGCACTGCCAAAAACATTCAGTACTTC. This codes for CATSRATTFGTAKNIQYF.

The genes are TRBV28 and TRBJ1-5, with D unresolved. The germline V and J ends were trimmed by 3 bases and 5 bases, with 17 bases remaining between them. CDR3 length: 16 residues. Germline CDR1 and CDR2: MDHEN and SYDVKM. The CDR3 bases are TGTGCCAGCAGTTTGCATTCGTCTGGGATTGATCAGCCCCAGCATTTT. Translation: CASSLHSSGIDQPQHF. The full variable domain, completed using reference TRBV28 and TRBJ1-5, is DVKVTQSSRYLVKRTGEKVFLECVQDMDHENMFWYRQDPGLGLRLIYFSYDVKMKEKGDIPEGYSVSREKKERFSLILESASTNQTSMYLCASSLHSSGIDQPQHFGDGTRLSIL.

This clonotype appeared a single time. A much larger clone is a single base away; this may be a read error. This chain joins TRBV29-1 and TRBJ1-2, with 7 bases fitting TRBD1. The CDR3 sequence is 13 residues long. V lost 6 bases, J lost 7 bases, and 11 bases stayed unmatched. CDR1 is SQVTM, CDR2 ANQGSEA, per germline. CDR3 region: CSVARQGSGGYTF. The CDR3 nucleotides read TGCAGCGTGGCGAGACAGGGAAGTGGTGGCTACACCTTC.

The sample holds a few counts of this clonotype. This chain's CDR3 is CASSPIARGMGGYTF. CDR3 nucleotides: TGTGCCAGCTCACCAATTGCCAGGGGTATGGGAGGCTACACCTTC. This sequence joins TRBV18 and TRBJ1-2; the D gene is possibly TRBD1 (6 bases). Germline V gives CDR1 KGHSH, CDR2 LQKENI. The CDR3 length is 15 residues. V was cut by 2 bases and J by 8 bases, with 18 bases left in between.

At least ten counts were recorded for this clonotype. The V call is TRBV7-2, the J call TRBJ2-7; 7 positions agree with TRBD1. The CDR3 runs 13 residues. The ends lost 4 bases at V and 6 bases at J; junction bases unmatched: 6. Germline lookup yields CDR1 SGHTA and CDR2 FQGNSA. This CDR3 reads CASSSDRVGEQYF. The CDR3 DNA is TGTGCCAGCAGCTCCGACAGGGTAGGCGAGCAGTACTTC. Full variable domain (remainder filled in from reference TRBV7-2 and TRBJ2-7): GAGVSQSPSNKVTEKGKDVELRCDPISGHTALYWYRQSLGQGLEFLIYFQGNSAPDKSGLPSDRFSAERTGGSVSTLTIQRTQQEDSAVYLCASSSDRVGEQYFGPGTRLTVT.

The chain uses TRBV7-2 and TRBJ1-2; the match to TRBD1 covers 7 bases. The CDR3 contains 14 residues. The germline CDR1 and CDR2 sequences are SGHTA and FQGNSA. The trim removed 7 bases at V and 11 bases at J, leaving 16 bases unmatched. The CDR3: CASTRDRTGPGYTF. The CDR3 DNA reads as TGTGCCAGCACCCGCGATAGGACAGGCCCTGGTTACACCTTC. Looking up the rest from reference TRBV7-2 and TRBJ1-2 gives the full variable domain: GAGVSQSPSNKVTEKGKDVELRCDPISGHTALYWYRQSLGQGLEFLIYFQGNSAPDKSGLPSDRFSAERTGGSVSTLTIQRTQQEDSAVYLCASTRDRTGPGYTFGSGTRLTVV.

At least ten counts were recorded for this clonotype. V is TRBV4-2 and J is TRBJ1-2; D might be TRBD1 (6 bases). The germline V and J ends were trimmed by 0 bases and 4 bases, with 12 bases remaining between them. CDR1 and CDR2 (germline): LGHNA, YNFKEQ. CDR3 length equals 15 residues. In DNA form, the CDR3 reads TGTGCCAGCAGCCAAGATGGGGGGCCAGGCTATGGCTACACCTTC. It specifies CASSQDGGPGYGYTF.

The gene calls are TRBV7-2 and TRBJ2-6; 7 bases agree with TRBD1. The V and J ends lost 5 bases and 2 bases, in that order; junction bases with no gene match: 9. This CDR3 is built from 17 residues. Germline CDR1 reads SGHTA; CDR2 reads FQGNSA. The DNA for the CDR3 is TGTGCCAGCAGCATACTGGGACAGTTTGCTGGGGCCAACGTCCTGACTTTC. As protein: CASSILGQFAGANVLTF.

The chain combines TRBV10-3 with TRBJ2-7; TRBD2 agrees at 10 bases. V was clipped by 5 bases and J by 7 bases; unmatched bases: 14. The CDR3 is 16 residues long. Germline values: CDR1 ENHRY, CDR2 SYGVKD. CDR3 sequence reads: CAISPRGAGGGNEQYF. The CDR3 DNA sequence: TGTGCCATCAGTCCGCGAGGAGCGGGGGGGGGCAATGAGCAGTACTTC.

Of note for this clonotype: This sequence may be a read error, since a much larger clone differs from it by one base. This chain connects TRBV20-1 to TRBJ1-5, with D uncertain. The germline CDR1 and CDR2 sequences are DFQATT and SNEGSKA (reference sequence). This CDR3 is built from 15 residues. The CDR3 region is CSTRDNSISNQPQHF. The CDR3 bases are TGCAGTACTAGAGATAACAGCATTAGCAATCAGCCCCAGCATTTT.

This clonotype was observed at least ten times. This chain connects TRBV12-3 or TRBV12-4 to TRBJ1-2, with TRBD1 as a possible D gene (5 bases). V shed 7 bases and J shed 6 bases, with 15 bases lying between them. The CDR3 loop spans 13 amino acids. CDR3 sequence reads: CASTSGEGNGYTF. Written as DNA, the CDR3 is TGTGCCAGCACCTCCGGCGAGGGGAATGGCTACACCTTC.

This clonotype occurred a few times. J is TRBJ2-3 and V is TRBV20-1; 7 nucleotides agree with TRBD2. Unmatched junction bases numbered 11, after V lost 6 bases and J lost 5 bases. This CDR3 spans 14 amino acids. Germline lookup yields CDR1 DFQATT and CDR2 SNEGSKA (reference sequence). The CDR3 nucleotides read TGCAGTGCCTCCCGCCGGCGGGGGATAGATACGCAGTATTTT. Its protein product is CSASRRRGIDTQYF.

This clonotype occurred a few times. A much larger clonotype is one base distant, so this may be a read error. The CDR3 loop reads CASSTTGVQYF. The CDR3 nucleotides are TGTGCCAGCAGTACCACAGGGGTGCAGTACTTC. This sequence joins TRBV27 and TRBJ2-5; 7 nucleotides line up with TRBD1. V gave up 5 bases and J gave up 11 bases; unmatched junction bases: 5. The CDR3 is made up of 11 amino acids. Germline V CDR1 and CDR2: MNHEY, SMNVEV (reference sequence).

Only a few counts were recorded for this clonotype. The J gene is TRBJ2-5, the V gene TRBV5-4; a weak D match, TRBD2 (6 bases). This CDR3 has 15 amino acids. Germline CDR1 is SGHNT and CDR2 is YYREEE (reference sequence). V lost 0 bases and J lost 0, with 9 bases in between. CDR3 loop: CASSLDLAYQETQYF. CDR3 nucleotides: TGTGCCAGCAGCTTGGACCTAGCGTACCAAGAGACCCAGTACTTC.

The chain carries TRBV4-3 and TRBJ2-4, with D tentatively TRBD2 (5 bases). The germline V gene has CDR1 LGHNA and CDR2 YSLEER. The CDR3 is made up of 15 amino acids. The V end was cut by 0 bases, the J end by 8 bases, with 14 bases between. This CDR3 is CASSQDRKGRDIQYF. CDR3 nucleotide sequence: TGCGCCAGCAGCCAAGATCGTAAAGGGAGAGACATTCAGTACTTC.

This clonotype was picked up many times. The chain employs TRBV7-9 and TRBJ2-7; tentatively, D is TRBD1 (5 bases). Germline-derived CDR1 and CDR2 are SEHNR and FQNEAQ (reference sequence). The V and J ends lost 2 bases and 2 bases respectively, with 10 bases between them. This CDR3 region has 14 residues. The CDR3 region is CASSLLQVTYEQYF. In DNA, the CDR3 is TGTGCCAGCAGCTTACTACAGGTTACCTACGAGCAGTACTTC.

This clonotype was seen a handful of times. J is TRBJ2-4 and V is TRBV14, with 9 bases fitting TRBD1. J was trimmed by 0 bases and V by 3 bases; bases with no gene match: 6. The CDR3 extends over 17 amino acids. Germline V gene sequence: CDR1 SGHDN, CDR2 FVKESK. The CDR3 protein is CASSQGQGFLAKNIQYF. In nucleotides, the CDR3 is TGTGCCAGCAGCCAGGGACAGGGTTTCCTAGCCAAAAACATTCAGTACTTC.

This clonotype was observed at least ten times. CDR3 sequence (DNA): TGTGCCAGCAGCCCAGAACGGGACAGGCCCTTTGGCTACACCTTC. It encodes CASSPERDRPFGYTF. This chain uses TRBV7-2 with TRBJ1-2; 8 nucleotides agree with TRBD1. This CDR3 has 15 amino acids. Germline CDR1 is SGHTA and CDR2 is FQGNSA. The trim removed 5 bases at V and 7 bases at J, leaving 12 bases unmatched.